The 6 T cell receptor beta chains presented below share a single source sample, sequenced in a study of T cell changes during pregnancy in multiple sclerosis. Sequenced by immunoSEQ multiplex PCR; TCRdb stores in-frame clones only, minus some. The sample holds roughly 80,000 clones, roughly 93% seen once. Sequenced here: peripheral blood, sampled in the first trimester of pregnancy. These receptors all come from a female donor with multiple sclerosis, enrolled in a pregnancy study.

This chain uses TRBV5-1 with TRBJ1-1; 8 bases fit TRBD1. The CDR3 runs to 16 residues. V lost 0 bases and J lost 4; bases outside the gene matches: 8. Germline values: CDR1 SGHRS, CDR2 YFSETQ. CDR3 protein: CASSLALTGVVTEAFF. In nucleotides, the CDR3 is TGCGCCAGCAGCTTGGCCCTGACAGGGGTTGTCACTGAAGCTTTCTTT.

V usage is TRBV5-4 and J usage is TRBJ2-2; TRBD1 matches 11 bases. Trimming took 3 bases from V and 6 from J; bases not matched to a gene: 4. This CDR3 is built from 15 residues. CDR1 and CDR2 (germline): SGHNT, YYREEE (reference sequence). The CDR3 is CASSSGTGGSGELFF. As DNA, the CDR3 is TGTGCCAGCAGCTCCGGGACAGGGGGATCCGGGGAGCTGTTTTTT.

The chain uses TRBV5-4 and TRBJ2-5; D is ambiguous. The CDR3 covers 13 residues. The germline V and J ends were trimmed by 2 bases and 5 bases, with 10 bases remaining between them. CDR1 and CDR2 from the germline V gene are SGHNT and YYREEE (reference sequence). CDR3 amino acids: CASSFPGSETQYF. CDR3 in DNA: TGTGCCAGCAGCTTTCCCGGGTCGGAGACCCAGTACTTC.

In its sample, this clone was seen once. The CDR3, as DNA: TGTGCCAGCAGCTTGGGTCAGGGACTGGAAGGCCCGAACACTGAAGCTTTCTTT. This translates into CASSLGQGLEGPNTEAFF. The chain employs TRBV5-8 and TRBJ1-1; tentatively, D is TRBD1 (5 bases). V lost 0 bases and J lost 1, with 19 bases in between. The CDR3 covers 18 residues. CDR1 and CDR2 from the germline V gene are SGHTS and YDEGEE.

This rearrangement joins TRBV4-2 to TRBJ1-1; a weak D match, TRBD1 (6 bases). V lost 4 bases, J lost 5 bases, and 14 bases lay in between. In germline, CDR1 is LGHNA, CDR2 YNFKEQ. CDR3 length: 14 amino acids. This CDR3 is CASSLRGGETEAFF. For the CDR3, the DNA is TGTGCCAGCAGCCTAAGGGGGGGAGAGACTGAAGCTTTCTTT.

This clone was detected only once. The chain combines TRBV6-5 with TRBJ2-4; 7 bases match TRBD2. Per the germline V gene, CDR1 is MNHEY and CDR2 is SVGAGI. J was trimmed by 1 base and V by 6 bases; bases with no gene match: 3. This CDR3 region has 14 residues. The CDR3 DNA sequence: TGTGCCAGCAGCCTCGGGGGGGCCAAAAACATTCAGTACTTC. It yields the protein CASSLGGAKNIQYF.